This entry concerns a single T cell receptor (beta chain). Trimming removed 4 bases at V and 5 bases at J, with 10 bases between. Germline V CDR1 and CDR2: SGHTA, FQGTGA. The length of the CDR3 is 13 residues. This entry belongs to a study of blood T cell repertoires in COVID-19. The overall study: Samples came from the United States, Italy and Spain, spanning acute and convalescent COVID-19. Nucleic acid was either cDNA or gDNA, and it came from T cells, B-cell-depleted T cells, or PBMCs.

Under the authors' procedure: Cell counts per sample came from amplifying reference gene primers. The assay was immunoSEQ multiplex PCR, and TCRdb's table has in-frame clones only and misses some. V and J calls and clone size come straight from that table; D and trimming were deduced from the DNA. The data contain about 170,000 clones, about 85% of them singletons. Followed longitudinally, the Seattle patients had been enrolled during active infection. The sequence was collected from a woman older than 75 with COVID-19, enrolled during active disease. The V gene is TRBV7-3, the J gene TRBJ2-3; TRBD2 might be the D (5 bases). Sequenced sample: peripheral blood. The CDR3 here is CASSSSRGDTQYF. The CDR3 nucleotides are TGTGCCAGCAGCTCGAGTCGGGGAGATACGCAGTATTTT.